This TCR beta chain is drawn from a study of regulatory T cells in long-lasting Graves disease. Arm-PCR of CDR3 regions with iRepertoire HTBI primers generated TCR beta libraries. From the multiplex PCR reads, TCRdb called clonotypes with MiXCR, one entry per CDR3 protein. The table has over 200,000 distinct CDR3 sequences, 15% to 20% seen once; the top ten hold over 20%. Time point here: newly diagnosed GD, antithyroid drugs for less than 3 months. From RNA extracted from PBMCs, the TCR library was made. The CDR3 totals 15 residues. With 3 bases clipped from V and 6 bases from J, the junction kept 8 bases outside the gene matches. CDR1 and CDR2 from the germline V gene are SGHTA and FQGNSA.

The chain carries TRBV7-2 and TRBJ2-3, with TRBD2 matching 8 bases. The material sequenced was peripheral blood mononuclear cells (PBMCs), taken at new diagnosis, from a patient treated with antithyroid drugs. The TCR sequence derives from a female donor with Graves disease. The CDR3 nucleotides are TGTGCCAGCAGCTTGCATCCGGGACTAGAGGATACGCAGTATTTT. This translates into CASSLHPGLEDTQYF. Combining the CDR3 with reference TRBV7-2 and TRBJ2-3 gives the whole variable domain GAGVSQSPSNKVTEKGKDVELRCDPISGHTALYWYRQSLGQGLEFLIYFQGNSAPDKSGLPSDRFSAERTGGSVSTLTIQRTQQEDSAVYLCASSLHPGLEDTQYFGPGTRLTVL.